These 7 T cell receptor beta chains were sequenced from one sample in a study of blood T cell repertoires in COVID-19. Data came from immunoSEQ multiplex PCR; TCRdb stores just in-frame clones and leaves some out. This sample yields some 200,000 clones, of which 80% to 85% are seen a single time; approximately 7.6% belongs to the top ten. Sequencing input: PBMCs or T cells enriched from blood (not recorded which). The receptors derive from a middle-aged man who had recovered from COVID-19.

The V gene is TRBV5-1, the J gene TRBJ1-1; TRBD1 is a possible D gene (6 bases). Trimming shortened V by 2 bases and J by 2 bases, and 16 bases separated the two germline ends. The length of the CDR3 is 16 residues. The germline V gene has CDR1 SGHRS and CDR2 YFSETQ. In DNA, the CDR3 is TGCGCCAGCAGCTTAGGGCAGGGGCCGGCTAACACTGAAGCTTTCTTT. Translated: CASSLGQGPANTEAFF.

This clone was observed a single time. As DNA, the CDR3 is TGTGCCTGGAGTGTGGGACTAGCGGGGACCTACGAGCAGTACTTC. Its protein is CAWSVGLAGTYEQYF. The rearrangement joins TRBV30 to TRBJ2-7; 13 bases align to TRBD2. The germline CDR1 and CDR2 sequences are GTSNPN and SVGIG (reference sequence). The ends lost 0 bases at V and 2 bases at J; junction bases unmatched: 1. This CDR3 is 15 amino acids long.

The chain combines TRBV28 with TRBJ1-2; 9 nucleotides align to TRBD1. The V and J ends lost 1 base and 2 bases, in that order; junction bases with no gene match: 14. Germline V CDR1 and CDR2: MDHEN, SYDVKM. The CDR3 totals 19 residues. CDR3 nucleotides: TGTGCCAGCAGTTTATTGGTAGGACAGGGGTTCAACAAAAACTATGGCTACACCTTC. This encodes CASSLLVGQGFNKNYGYTF.

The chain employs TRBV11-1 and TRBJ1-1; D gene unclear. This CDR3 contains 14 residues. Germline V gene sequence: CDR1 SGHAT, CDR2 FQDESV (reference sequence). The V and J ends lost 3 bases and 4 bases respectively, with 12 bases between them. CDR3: CASSFRVGSTEAFF. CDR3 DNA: TGTGCCAGCAGCTTCCGGGTCGGGTCCACTGAAGCTTTCTTT.

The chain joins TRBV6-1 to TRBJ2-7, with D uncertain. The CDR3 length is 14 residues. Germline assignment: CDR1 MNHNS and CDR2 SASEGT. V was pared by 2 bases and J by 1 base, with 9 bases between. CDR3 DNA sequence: TGTGCCAGCAGTGAAATGGCGGTATCCTACGAGCAGTACTTC. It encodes CASSEMAVSYEQYF.

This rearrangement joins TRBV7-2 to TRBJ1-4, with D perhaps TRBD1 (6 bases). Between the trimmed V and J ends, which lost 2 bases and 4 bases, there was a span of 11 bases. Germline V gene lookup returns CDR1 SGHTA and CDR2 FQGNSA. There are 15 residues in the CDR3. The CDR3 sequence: CASSLWVGGNEKLFF. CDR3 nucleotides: TGTGCCAGCAGCTTATGGGTAGGGGGTAATGAAAAACTGTTTTTT.

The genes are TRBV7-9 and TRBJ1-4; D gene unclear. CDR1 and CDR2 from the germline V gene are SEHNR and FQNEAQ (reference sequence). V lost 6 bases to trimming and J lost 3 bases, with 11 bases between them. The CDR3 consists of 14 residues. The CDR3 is CASRFGSANEKLFF. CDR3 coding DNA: TGTGCCAGCAGGTTTGGGAGCGCTAATGAAAAACTGTTTTTT.